The source of this TCR beta chain is a study of T-cell memory formation after mild COVID-19. Study outcomes and limitations: Later expanders leaned CD4+, whereas clones that contracted between day 15 and 85 were balanced CD4/CD8. CD8+ contracting clones occupied EMRA, while CD4+ ones occupied mainly CM and EM. Some responding clones appeared in pre-infection memory, suggesting cross-reactive memory joined.

Trimming stripped 2 bases from V and 5 bases from J, with 18 bases between. CDR3 length: 16 amino acids. In regard to this clonotype: Its antigen is unknown.

The 5'RACE method, run with constant-segment primers, produced TCR alpha and TCR beta cDNA libraries (carrying sample barcodes and UMIs). TCRdb processed the 5' RACE reads anew with MiXCR; each CDR3 protein has one entry. The table shows 200,000 to 300,000 distinct CDR3 sequences, with approximately 15% occurring only once. This receptor was identified in an adult woman who had mild COVID-19 (a few samples of this study predate the infection). Cell type and time point are not known. The chain uses TRBV12-3 or TRBV12-4 and TRBJ2-5, with a tentative D call TRBD2 (7 bases). Sequenced material: PBMCs or a T cell subset sorted from them (not recorded which). CDR3 amino acids: CASSLRSVRGGETQYF. The CDR3 DNA reads TGTGCCAGCAGTTTACGGTCCGTCAGGGGAGGGGAGACCCAGTACTTC.